A single sample gave rise to the 17 T cell receptor beta chains below, sequenced in a study of T cell changes during pregnancy in multiple sclerosis (dated by TCRdb to the late 2010s). Library method: the immunoSEQ multiplex PCR assay. In TCRdb, the immuneACCESS table is reduced to in-frame sequences with V and J assigned. These tables do not hold every clone; where another copy was compared, an unresolved V gene accounts for under half, and the others remain unexplained. The sample data list fewer than 55,000 clones, and 85% to 95% of these were observed just once. 1% to 1.5% of the sample lies in the top ten. Specimen: peripheral blood. The origin of the receptors is a female donor with multiple sclerosis, enrolled in a pregnancy study.

The V call is TRBV6-6, the J call TRBJ2-5; tentative D call: TRBD2 (6 bases). Germline lookup yields CDR1 MNHNY and CDR2 SVGAGI (reference sequence). V was trimmed by 0 bases and J by 5 bases, leaving 10 bases between them. The CDR3 runs to 14 residues. CDR3 sequence reads: CASSYSTSLETQYF. CDR3 nucleotides: TGTGCCAGCAGTTACTCGACTAGTTTGGAGACCCAGTACTTC.

The V gene is TRBV19, the J gene TRBJ2-7; no clear D. The CDR3 has 14 amino acids. V was trimmed by 6 bases and J by 5 bases, leaving 17 bases between them. In germline, CDR1 is LNHDA, CDR2 SQIVND (reference sequence). CDR3 coding DNA: TGTGCCAGTAGCTACGGCGCAGCCCTCGACGAGCAGTACTTC. Its protein product is CASSYGAALDEQYF.

J is TRBJ2-7 and V is TRBV7-2; TRBD2 agrees at 9 bases. V shed 7 bases and J 5 bases; nucleotides not matched to a gene: 12. The CDR3 extends over 15 amino acids. Germline V gene sequence: CDR1 SGHTA, CDR2 FQGNSA. The CDR3 region is CASTVPAGGLNEQYF. The CDR3 region has the DNA TGTGCCAGCACCGTACCCGCGGGAGGGCTCAACGAGCAGTACTTC.

V and J are TRBV27 and TRBJ2-5, with D possibly TRBD2 on 6 matching bases. Looked up from germline, CDR1 is MNHEY and CDR2 is SMNVEV (reference sequence). The CDR3 loop spans 15 amino acids. V was clipped by 0 bases and J by 11 bases, with 19 bases between them. The CDR3 sequence: CASSLSSGGSGEQYF. CDR3 DNA sequence: TGTGCCAGCAGTTTATCGAGTGGGGGATCGGGAGAGCAGTACTTC.

This clone came up a few times. The chain recombines TRBV7-9 with TRBJ2-1; D unclear. This CDR3 is 15 amino acids long. The germline gives CDR1 SEHNR, CDR2 FQNEAQ (reference sequence). V was trimmed by 1 base and J by 5 bases, leaving 12 bases between them. The CDR3 region is CASSLGQNQNNEQFF. The CDR3, as DNA: TGTGCCAGCAGCTTAGGGCAGAACCAGAACAATGAGCAGTTCTTC. Full variable domain (remainder filled in from reference TRBV7-9 and TRBJ2-1): DTGVSQNPRHKITKRGQNVTFRCDPISEHNRLYWYRQTLGQGPEFLTYFQNEAQLEKSRLLSDRFSAERPKGSFSTLEIQRTEQGDSAMYLCASSLGQNQNNEQFFGPGTRLTVL.

The V and J genes are TRBV19 and TRBJ2-5; possible D gene TRBD1, 8 bases. V was cut by 5 bases and J by 5 bases, with 12 bases left in between. This CDR3 is built from 13 residues. Germline V gives CDR1 LNHDA, CDR2 SQIVND (reference sequence). This CDR3 reads CASSLQGGETQYF. For the CDR3, the DNA is TGTGCCAGTAGTCTACAGGGGGGGGAGACCCAGTACTTC.

V is TRBV4-1 and J is TRBJ2-2, with a possible D match to TRBD2 (6 bases). From germline, CDR1 is MGHRA and CDR2 YSYEKL. Trimming cost V 1 base and J 4 bases, with 19 bases left between them. This CDR3 has 18 residues. Written as DNA, the CDR3 is TGCGCCAGCAGCCAAGCGAAAGGGGAACCGGGGGTCACCGGGGAGCTGTTTTTT. It translates to CASSQAKGEPGVTGELFF.

The chain links TRBV5-4 to TRBJ2-1; possible D gene TRBD2, 6 bases. The CDR3 contains 13 residues. V lost 3 bases and J lost 5, with 9 bases in between. Germline CDR1 SGHNT, CDR2 YYREEE (reference sequence). Written as DNA, the CDR3 is TGTGCCAGCAGCTCAGGACTAAACAATGAGCAGTTCTTC. Translation gives CASSSGLNNEQFF.

The chain couples TRBV14 to TRBJ2-1; TRBD1 or TRBD2 may be the D gene (6 bases each). The CDR3 consists of 16 residues. The V gene lost 3 bases and the J gene lost 5 bases, with 17 bases spanning the gap. Germline-derived CDR1 and CDR2 are SGHDN and FVKESK. CDR3 nucleotide sequence: TGTGCCAGCAGCCATCGGAGGGGGGCACCACACAATGAGCAGTTCTTC. Its translation: CASSHRRGAPHNEQFF.

This clone was picked up one time. The V gene is TRBV5-6, the J gene TRBJ2-1; TRBD2 agrees at 11 bases. CDR3 length: 17 amino acids. Germline CDR1 and CDR2: SGHDT and YYEEEE. Germline trimming cut 3 bases from V and 1 base from J; bases unmatched to any gene: 6. The CDR3 spells CASSSQIAGGSYNEQFF. The CDR3 DNA follows: TGTGCCAGCAGCTCACAAATAGCGGGAGGGTCCTACAATGAGCAGTTCTTC.

The V call is TRBV7-9, the J call TRBJ2-5; D gene ambiguous. The CDR3 consists of 17 residues. Trimming took 2 bases from V and 5 from J, leaving 21 bases between them. Germline V lookup: CDR1 SEHNR, CDR2 FQNEAQ (reference sequence). CDR3 in amino acids: CASSLSDSNPDAETQYF. The CDR3 nucleotides read TGTGCCAGCAGCTTATCCGACTCCAACCCAGACGCGGAGACCCAGTACTTC.

The chain is built from TRBV11-2 and TRBJ2-3; D possibly corresponds to TRBD2 (6 bases). The V and J ends lost 7 bases and 0 bases respectively, with 14 bases between them. Looked up from germline, CDR1 is SGHAT and CDR2 is FQNNGV. The CDR3 spans 15 residues. CDR3 protein: CASISSGTSTDTQYF. In nucleotides, the CDR3 is TGTGCCAGCATATCCTCCGGGACTAGCACAGATACGCAGTATTTT.

This clone has a single count. This chain connects TRBV6-6 to TRBJ2-3, with 11 positions matching TRBD2. The CDR3 is 15 amino acids. Trimming took 3 bases from V and 7 from J; bases not matched to a gene: 6. Germline V gene lookup returns CDR1 MNHNY and CDR2 SVGAGI (reference sequence). The CDR3 sequence is CASSYVAGGLNTQYF. CDR3 DNA sequence: TGTGCCAGCAGTTATGTAGCGGGAGGGTTAAATACGCAGTATTTT.

The J gene is TRBJ1-5, the V gene TRBV5-5; 8 nucleotides agree with TRBD1. Trimming removed 2 bases from V and 5 bases from J; junction bases left unmatched: 6. Germline assignment: CDR1 SGHKS and CDR2 YYEKEE (reference sequence). The CDR3 sequence is 15 residues long. The DNA of the CDR3 is TGTGCCAGCAGCTTAGCAGGGGGCTATTATCAGCCCCAGCATTTT. This codes for CASSLAGGYYQPQHF.

This rearrangement joins TRBV5-1 to TRBJ1-1; possibly TRBD1 for D (5 bases). This CDR3 comprises 13 residues. Germline V gene data show CDR1 as SGHRS and CDR2 as YFSETQ. V was trimmed by 6 bases and J by 7 bases, leaving 16 bases between them. CDR3 coding DNA: TGCGCCAGCATCCGGAATCAGGGCGATGAAGCTTTCTTT. This codes for CASIRNQGDEAFF.

The chain is built from TRBV5-1 and TRBJ2-1; 7 bases match TRBD2. The length of the CDR3 is 15 residues. After removal of 4 bases from V and 4 bases from J, the junction contained 8 bases not matched to a gene. CDR1 and CDR2 (germline): SGHRS, YFSETQ. The CDR3 bases are TGCGCCAGCAGCGGGGCGGGAGTGATATACAATGAGCAGTTCTTC. Its translation: CASSGAGVIYNEQFF. The full variable domain, completed using reference TRBV5-1 and TRBJ2-1, is KAGVTQTPRYLIKTRGQQVTLSCSPISGHRSVSWYQQTPGQGLQFLFEYFSETQRNKGNFPGRFSGRQFSNSRSEMNVSTLELGDSALYLCASSGAGVIYNEQFFGPGTRLTVL.

The chain is built from TRBV29-1 and TRBJ2-3; 10 bases line up with TRBD2. Germline CDR1 SQVTM, CDR2 ANQGSEA. CDR3 length equals 14 residues. V was clipped by 4 bases and J by 2 bases; unmatched bases: 3. As DNA, the CDR3 is TGCAGCGTTGTCACTAGCGGGAACACAGATACGCAGTATTTT. Residues: CSVVTSGNTDTQYF.